Presented here are 16 T cell receptor beta chains from one specimen sequenced in a study of PD-1 blockade in classical Hodgkin lymphoma. Produced via immunoSEQ multiplex PCR; TCRdb's table is partial and in-frame only. The repertoire holds tens of thousands of clones, around 88% seen once, with around an eighth in the top ten. All patients experienced relapse after autologous stem cell transplantation, and brentuximab vedotin exposure was variable. Sequencing was performed on peripheral blood mononuclear cells (PBMCs), taken at baseline. The receptors were sampled from a human donor with classical Hodgkin lymphoma.

Worth noting for this clone: At one boundary the junction diverges from the germline segment, which might be a read error. The V gene is TRBV5-1, the J gene TRBJ2-7; the D gene is possibly TRBD2 (6 bases). The CDR3 sequence is 15 residues long. Germline V gene data show CDR1 as SGHRS and CDR2 as YFSETQ. CDR3 bases: TGCGCCAGCAGATTGGGCGGTGGAGGGATCTACGAGCAGTACTTC. This encodes CASRLGGGGIYEQYF.

V is TRBV5-1 and J is TRBJ2-2; TRBD1 matches 10 bases. The trim removed 0 bases at V and 4 bases at J, leaving 3 bases unmatched. The CDR3 has 16 amino acids. CDR1 SGHRS and CDR2 YFSETQ come from the germline V gene. The CDR3 sequence: CASSLGQGAGTGELFF. The CDR3 DNA reads TGCGCCAGCAGCTTGGGACAGGGGGCAGGCACCGGGGAGCTGTTTTTT.

This clone was detected only a few times. The J gene is TRBJ2-1, the V gene TRBV19; TRBD2 agrees at 7 bases. Germline V lookup: CDR1 LNHDA, CDR2 SQIVND (reference sequence). V shed 3 bases and J 8 bases; nucleotides not matched to a gene: 10. The CDR3 runs 15 residues. The CDR3: CASSIGFGGFDEQFF. In DNA, the CDR3 is TGTGCCAGTAGTATCGGGTTCGGGGGGTTCGATGAGCAGTTCTTC.

The chain combines TRBV7-2 with TRBJ2-1, with TRBD2 identical over 9 bases. The junction had 21 bases not matched to a gene; V was cut back by 5 bases and J by 10 bases. The CDR3 runs to 18 residues. The germline V gene has CDR1 SGHTA and CDR2 FQGNSA. In DNA, the CDR3 is TGTGCCAGCAGCGAGACCCCTAGCGGGGTTGTGGGCAACTACGAGCAGTTCTTC. This translates into CASSETPSGVVGNYEQFF.

The V call is TRBV28, the J call TRBJ1-4; no clear D. The germline gives CDR1 MDHEN, CDR2 SYDVKM. The CDR3 is 16 residues long. Trimming shortened V by 8 bases and J by 1 base, and 17 bases separated the two germline ends. The CDR3 here is CASLTWSGQTNEKLFF. The DNA of the CDR3 is TGTGCCAGCCTGACCTGGAGCGGTCAAACTAATGAAAAACTGTTTTTT.

This chain connects TRBV12-5 to TRBJ2-2; D ambiguous. Germline-derived CDR1 and CDR2 are LGHNT and FRNRAP. This CDR3 contains 17 residues. V lost 5 bases, J lost 0 bases, and 16 bases lay in between. DNA for the CDR3: TGTGCTAGTGGTATCCCCAGAGAAGCCGCGAACACCGGGGAGCTGTTTTTT. This gives the protein CASGIPREAANTGELFF.

Only a few counts were recorded for this clone. This chain links TRBV6-1 with TRBJ2-7; D may be TRBD2 (6 bases). This CDR3 has 15 amino acids. The germline V gene encodes CDR1 MNHNS and CDR2 SASEGT. The germline V and J ends were trimmed by 3 bases and 9 bases, with 21 bases remaining between them. The CDR3 region has the DNA TGTGCCAGCAGTGAGGAGGGCGGCGGAGGTATGTCGCAGTACTTC. Protein sequence: CASSEEGGGGMSQYF.

This chain links TRBV11-3 with TRBJ2-3; D gene uncertain. Trimming removed 2 bases from V and 5 bases from J, with 8 bases in between. This CDR3 has 13 residues. Germline loops: CDR1 SGHNT, CDR2 YENEEA. In DNA form, the CDR3 reads TGTGCCAGCAGCTTATTCCGGCTAGATACGCAGTATTTT. Translated, it gives CASSLFRLDTQYF.

The chain links TRBV25-1 to TRBJ2-1; 12 bases agree with TRBD2. Germline values: CDR1 MGHDK, CDR2 SYGVNS. V trimming: 0 bases; J trimming: 13 bases; junction bases outside the gene matches: 4. The CDR3 sequence is 14 residues long. CDR3 residues: CASSEYRLAGAQFF. CDR3 bases: TGTGCCAGCAGTGAATATAGACTAGCGGGGGCCCAGTTCTTC.

This clone came up once. DNA of the CDR3: TGTGCCCCACGACGGCCAGGGGCTGAAAAACTGTTTTTT. Its protein product is CAPRRPGAEKLFF. The rearrangement joins TRBV30 to TRBJ1-4; D possibly corresponds to TRBD1 (6 bases). In germline, CDR1 is GTSNPN, CDR2 SVGIG (reference sequence). There are 13 residues in the CDR3. V lost 8 bases, J lost 7 bases, and 17 bases lay in between.

The chain employs TRBV5-1 and TRBJ2-1; no clear D gene. Germline CDR1 is SGHRS and CDR2 is YFSETQ. This CDR3 comprises 15 residues. Between the trimmed V and J ends, which lost 1 base and 6 bases, there was a span of 14 bases. The CDR3 loop is CASSLSLGQLNEQFF. Here the CDR3 DNA reads TGCGCCAGCAGCTTGTCTCTCGGGCAGCTCAATGAGCAGTTCTTC.

This rearrangement joins TRBV7-2 to TRBJ1-2, with TRBD1 matching 7 bases. With 5 bases clipped from V and 0 bases from J, the junction kept 9 bases outside the gene matches. Per germline, CDR1 SGHTA and CDR2 FQGNSA. The CDR3 runs to 16 residues. The DNA for the CDR3 is TGTGCCAGCAGCCCTGGCGGGGGGACAGCTAACTATGGCTACACCTTC. Protein: CASSPGGGTANYGYTF.

The chain has TRBV11-2 and TRBJ1-1; 9 nucleotides align to TRBD1. The length of the CDR3 is 16 residues. Per germline, CDR1 SGHAT and CDR2 FQNNGV. The trim removed 2 bases at V and 1 base at J, leaving 5 bases unmatched. CDR3 bases: TGTGCCAGCAGCTTAATGGGACAGGGCGGGAACACTGAAGCTTTCTTT. Protein sequence: CASSLMGQGGNTEAFF.

This clone was recorded once. The gene calls are TRBV7-6 and TRBJ2-7, with 12 bases matching TRBD2. Germline V gene sequence: CDR1 SGHVS, CDR2 FNYEAQ. The CDR3 length is 18 residues. V gave up 1 base and J gave up 0 bases; unmatched junction bases: 7. DNA for the CDR3: TGTGCCAGCAGCTTAGAGGCTAGCGGGGGGGCGGGCTCCTACGAGCAGTACTTC. Its protein product is CASSLEASGGAGSYEQYF.

The genes are TRBV19 and TRBJ2-1; D ambiguous. The CDR3 runs to 13 residues. CDR1 is LNHDA and CDR2 is SQIVND in the germline V gene (reference sequence). The V gene lost 5 bases and the J gene lost 7 bases, with 12 bases spanning the gap. CDR3 loop: CASSVTYTNEQFF. CDR3 DNA: TGTGCCAGTAGTGTGACCTACACTAATGAGCAGTTCTTC.

The rearrangement links TRBV7-8 to TRBJ1-2; tentative D call: TRBD1 (6 bases). V gave up 5 bases and J gave up 4 bases, with 17 bases separating them. The CDR3 has 15 residues. The germline gives CDR1 SGHVS, CDR2 FQNEAQ. The CDR3 here is CASSPAIPGAYGYTF. The CDR3 DNA follows: TGTGCCAGCAGCCCCGCCATTCCAGGGGCCTATGGCTACACCTTC.